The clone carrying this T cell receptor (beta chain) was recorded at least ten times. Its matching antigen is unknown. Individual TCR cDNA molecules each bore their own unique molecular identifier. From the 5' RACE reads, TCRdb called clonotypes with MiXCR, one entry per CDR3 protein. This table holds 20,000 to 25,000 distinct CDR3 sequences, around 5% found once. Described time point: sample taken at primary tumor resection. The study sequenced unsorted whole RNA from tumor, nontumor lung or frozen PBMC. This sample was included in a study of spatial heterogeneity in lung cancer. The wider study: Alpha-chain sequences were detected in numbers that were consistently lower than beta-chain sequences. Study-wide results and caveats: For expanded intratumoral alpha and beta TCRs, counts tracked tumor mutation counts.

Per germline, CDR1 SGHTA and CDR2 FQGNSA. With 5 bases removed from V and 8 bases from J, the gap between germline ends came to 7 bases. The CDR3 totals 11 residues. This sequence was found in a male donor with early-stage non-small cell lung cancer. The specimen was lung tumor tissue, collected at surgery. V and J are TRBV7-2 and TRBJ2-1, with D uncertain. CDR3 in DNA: TGTGCCAGCAGCCCACGGTATGAGCAGTTCTTC. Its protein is CASSPRYEQFF.